This TCR beta chain was identified in a study of shared clonotypes between healthy human individuals. Note on this clone: What it binds is unknown. Distinct nucleotide sequences in the sample also encode this CDR3.

V lost 2 bases and J 2 bases, leaving 6 bases between the germline ends. The CDR3 length is 13 residues. Germline V gene lookup returns CDR1 MNHEY and CDR2 SVGAGI. Assay used: immunoSEQ multiplex PCR; TCRdb lists only in-frame clones, some missing. The table records a few million clones, roughly 90% of them present only once. Whole-study results and caveats: What naive subsets generally showed was a larger estimated richness than memory subsets showed. Represented diversity, genetic and exposure-history alike, was limited by few donors.

The sample comprised naive CD4+ T cells from PBMCs. Subset here: CD45RA+ positively selected. The sequence derives from a young man in good health. Some clones in this sample may be carry-over from other donors' samples. The chain recombines TRBV6-5 with TRBJ1-1, with D possibly TRBD1 on 5 matching bases. This CDR3 reads CASSYQGNTEAFF. CDR3 DNA: TGTGCCAGCAGTTACCAGGGAAACACTGAAGCTTTCTTT.